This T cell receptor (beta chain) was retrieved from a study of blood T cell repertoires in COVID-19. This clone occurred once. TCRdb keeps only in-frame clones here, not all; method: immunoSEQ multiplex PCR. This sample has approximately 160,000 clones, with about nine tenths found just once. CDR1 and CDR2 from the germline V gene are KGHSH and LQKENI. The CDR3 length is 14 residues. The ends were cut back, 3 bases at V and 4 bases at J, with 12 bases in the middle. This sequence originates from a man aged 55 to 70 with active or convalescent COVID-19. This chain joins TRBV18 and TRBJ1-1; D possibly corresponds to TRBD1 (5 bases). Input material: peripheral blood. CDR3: CASSPYGQSTEAFF. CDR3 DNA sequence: TGTGCCAGCTCACCCTACGGACAAAGCACTGAAGCTTTCTTT.